This T cell receptor beta chain was documented in a study of beta chain features in type 1 diabetes. For the study at large: Sorted cell examination encompassed about 110,000,000 cells across all samples. Study results and caveats: VDJ junctions from type 1 diabetes patients carried fewer insertions and larger deletions. Patients with Type 1 diabetes showed moderately but significantly shorter TCRB CDR3s in all four CD4+ subsets.

Using CD45RO/CCR7/CD25/CD127/CD95/CD27, CD4+ naive, central memory, regulatory and stem cell-like memory cells were sorted. Every bit of the isolated RNA underwent reverse transcription, so sequencing read expressed TCRB transcripts. Profiling relied on immunoSEQ multiplex PCR, and the TCRdb table lists in-frame clones only, not all of them. The data hold 150,000 to 200,000 clones, with approximately 7.9% observed a single time. In germline, CDR1 is SQVTM, CDR2 ANQGSEA. This CDR3 is 10 amino acids long. The ends were cut back, 4 bases at V and 5 bases at J, with 5 bases in the middle. This clone was found a few times. Its antigen is undetermined.

This TCR came from a young man with type 1 diabetes. This chain uses TRBV29-1 with TRBJ2-5, with D perhaps matching TRBD2 (5 bases). The sequenced sample consisted of central memory CD4+ T cells from blood. The CDR3 bases are TGCAGCGTTGGGGAGGAGACCCAGTACTTC. Residues: CSVGEETQYF.